This T cell receptor beta chain is from a study of T cell changes during pregnancy in multiple sclerosis. Using immunoSEQ multiplex PCR, the repertoire was profiled, and TCRdb retains in-frame clones only, with some absent. The sample yields about 20,000 clones, more than 85% seen once. This CDR3 region has 14 residues. Between the trimmed V and J ends, which lost 4 bases and 5 bases, there was a span of 11 bases. Germline V gene data show CDR1 as SGHVS and CDR2 as FQNEAQ. Material: CD8+ T cells from peripheral blood mononuclear cells, obtained after pregnancy. The TCR comes from a female donor in good health, enrolled as a control in a pregnancy study. The rearrangement links TRBV7-8 to TRBJ2-2; D may be TRBD2 (6 bases). The CDR3 nucleotides are TGTGCCAGCAGCTCGGGGACTGCTACCGGGGAGCTGTTTTTT. Protein sequence: CASSSGTATGELFF.